This T cell receptor (beta chain) was observed in a study of T cell responses to AZD1222 COVID-19 vaccine. For the study at large: Pooled in the analysis were second doses at about 4 or about 12 weeks. Overall study findings and caveats: Repertoires were obtained solely post-peak T cell response. Spike-specific TCR breadth and depth both grew after two AZD1222 doses.

Concerning this clone: Its antigen is undetermined.

Clones were sequenced by immunoSEQ multiplex PCR, and TCRdb holds only the in-frame ones, with some missing. The sample holds 80,000 or so clones, 87% seen once. Specimen: peripheral blood, collected on day 0 of AZD1222 vaccination. The clonotype was recovered from an adult in good health.

CDR3 DNA: TGTGCCAGCAGCCCCGGGACTAGATATCCCACAGATACGCAGTATTTT. Amino acids: CASSPGTRYPTDTQYF. The gene calls are TRBV11-3 and TRBJ2-3; 8 bases are shared with TRBD2. With V trimmed by 5 bases and J by 2 bases, 9 bases remained unmatched. This CDR3 region has 16 residues. CDR1 is SGHNT, CDR2 YENEEA, per germline.